This TCR beta chain came from a study of Ad26.COV2.S vaccination and SARS-CoV-2 variants. Study-wide findings and caveats: Overall T cell responses may have been underestimated by the analyses of TCR breadth and depth.

In this sample, this clone turned up once. No antigen is known for it. Using immunoSEQ multiplex PCR, the repertoire was profiled, and TCRdb retains in-frame clones only, with some absent. The sample shows 350,000 to 500,000 clones, around 90% of them seen only once. The CDR3 is made up of 15 amino acids. The germline V gene encodes CDR1 LGHDT and CDR2 YNNKEL (reference sequence). V was clipped by 1 base and J by 8 bases, with 14 bases between them. Documented treatment: some 20 received Ad26.COV2.S at low or high dose, single or two shots; roughly 5 received placebo; per-sample allocation not given. Sampling took place 63 days after the first vaccine or placebo injection. The sample came from a Boston adult aged 18-55 years. As its vector, the vaccine had Ad26, which expressed Wuhan-strain SARS-CoV-2 spike.

Sequencing used peripheral blood, obtained in a trial of Ad26.COV2.S vaccine versus placebo. The gene calls are TRBV3-1 (or the pseudogene TRBV3-2) and TRBJ1-4; no reliable D call. The sequence derives from a person aged 18 to 59 who received the Ad26.COV2.S COVID-19 vaccine or a placebo. The CDR3 region is CASSQVMLNREKLFF. DNA of the CDR3: TGTGCCAGCAGCCAAGTTATGCTTAATAGGGAAAAACTGTTTTTT.